The 5 T cell receptor beta chains below were found in one sample sequenced in a study of CD8 T cells in Susac syndrome (dated by TCRdb to about 2019). The library was obtained by the immunoSEQ multiplex PCR assay. RNA was extracted using the RNeasy kit, and roughly 0.45 to 1 microgram was reverse transcribed with random hexamers. TCRdb handled the public reads itself, with Q25 trimming in fastp and clone calling in MiXCR, and kept productive beta chains. CDR3 protein duplicates are merged, each entry listing the most common genes and DNA. Within this sample are 400,000 to 550,000 distinct CDR3 sequences, with approximately 85% of them counted one time only. Of the sample, 0.09% to 0.15% is held by the ten largest clones. Source material: CD8+ T cells from PBMCs. These receptors all stem from a human donor with multiple sclerosis.

The rearrangement uses TRBV7-2 and TRBJ2-3; 9 nucleotides line up with TRBD2. Trimming at V came to 1 base and at J to 11 bases, leaving 10 bases not matched to a gene. The CDR3 totals 15 residues. Germline CDR1 SGHTA, CDR2 FQGNSA. The CDR3 nucleotides are TGTGCCAGCAGCTTAGGGGGACTAGCCTTAGGGGTGCAGTATTTT. Translating it yields CASSLGGLALGVQYF.

CDR3 sequence: CASSQVLIGGGELFF. The CDR3 DNA reads TGCGCCAGCAGCCAAGTACTGATCGGTGGCGGGGAGCTGTTTTTT. V and J are TRBV4-1 and TRBJ2-2, with D uncertain. The ends were cut back, 1 base at V and 7 bases at J, with 13 bases in the middle. The CDR3 consists of 15 residues. CDR1 MGHRA and CDR2 YSYEKL come from the germline V gene.

This clonotype showed up just once. This rearrangement joins TRBV4-2 to TRBJ2-7; D gene unclear. V was clipped by 0 bases and J by 4 bases, with 7 bases between them. The CDR3 has 13 residues. The germline gives CDR1 LGHNA, CDR2 YNFKEQ. This CDR3 is CASSQEPIYEQYF. The CDR3 bases are TGTGCCAGCAGCCAAGAGCCCATTTACGAGCAGTACTTC.

The V and J genes are TRBV12-3 or TRBV12-4 and TRBJ2-7; D unclear. The CDR3 covers 12 residues. With 5 bases removed from V and 4 bases from J, the gap between germline ends came to 9 bases. The CDR3 region has the DNA TGTGCCAGCAGTACCCCCCTTTACGAGCAGTACTTC. Translated, it gives CASSTPLYEQYF.

The CDR3 nucleotides are TGTGCCAGCAGTGAAGCGGAGGGCGGGAGAGTATACAATGAGCAGTTCTTC. This encodes CASSEAEGGRVYNEQFF. V and J are TRBV6-1 and TRBJ2-1; 7 bases are a match to TRBD2. From germline, CDR1 is MNHNS and CDR2 SASEGT. The CDR3 totals 17 residues. Losses at the gene ends were 0 bases for V and 4 bases for J; bases not matched to a gene: 9.